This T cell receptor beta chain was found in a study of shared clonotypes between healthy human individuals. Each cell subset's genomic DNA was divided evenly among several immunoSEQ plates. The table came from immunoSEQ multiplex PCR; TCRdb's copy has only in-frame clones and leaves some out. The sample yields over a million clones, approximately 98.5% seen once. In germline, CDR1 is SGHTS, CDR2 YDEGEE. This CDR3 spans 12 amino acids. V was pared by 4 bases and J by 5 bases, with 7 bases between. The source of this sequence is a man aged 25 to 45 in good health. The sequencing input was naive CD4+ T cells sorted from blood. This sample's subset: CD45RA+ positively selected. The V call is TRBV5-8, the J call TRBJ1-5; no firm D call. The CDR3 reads CASSRLDQPQHF. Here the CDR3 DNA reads TGTGCCAGCAGCAGGTTGGATCAGCCCCAGCATTTT.